This passage covers 22 T cell receptor beta chains from one sample sequenced in a study of T cells in women clearing cervical HPV infection. Generated by immunoSEQ multiplex PCR, the TCRdb table keeps only in-frame clones and is missing some. Here the sample table reports roughly 20,000 clones. The source material was blood buffy coat. The source is a woman aged 18 to 75 with a cervical HPV16 infection that either progressed to CIN3+ or cleared (not recorded which).

As to this clone: The read ends 3 residues shy of where the CDR3 ends; the end is completed using the germline J gene. The chain carries TRBV4-2 and TRBJ2-3; D is uncertain. The CDR3 runs to 13 residues. V was clipped by 2 bases and J by 0 bases, with 3 bases between them. Germline CDR1 and CDR2: LGHNA and YNFKEQ. The CDR3 is CASSQLSTDTQYF. CDR3 DNA (partial): TGTGCCAGCAGCCAACTCAGCACAGATACG.

As to this clone: The read is 3 residues too short to cover the CDR3 end, so that end is filled in from the germline J gene. The chain employs TRBV19 and TRBJ1-3; D is undetermined. There are 15 residues in the CDR3. The V and J ends lost 3 bases and 8 bases respectively, with 17 bases between them. CDR1 and CDR2 from the germline V gene are LNHDA and SQIVND (reference sequence). The CDR3 spells CASSIESAGGDTIYF. The DNA read from the CDR3 is TGTGCCAGTAGTATTGAGTCGGCGGGTGGCGACACC.

Comments on this clone: The missing CDR3 end, 3 residues past where the read stops, is filled in from the germline J gene. The chain combines TRBV2 with TRBJ2-2; 7 nucleotides line up with TRBD1. The CDR3 runs to 14 residues. Germline CDR1 reads SNHLY; CDR2 reads FYNNEI. V shed 6 bases and J 7 bases; nucleotides not matched to a gene: 8. The DNA read from the CDR3 is TGTGCCAGCAGCCCTAAAACAGGGGTCGGGGAG. It encodes CASSPKTGVGE. The CDR3, in full, reads CASSPKTGVGELFF.

Details on this clone: The read falls 3 residues short of the CDR3 end, and the missing part is taken from the germline J gene. The J gene is TRBJ1-5, the V gene TRBV12-3 or TRBV12-4; a possible D gene is TRBD1 (6 bases). The CDR3 is 17 residues long. Trimming removed 3 bases at V and 5 bases at J, with 20 bases between. Here the CDR3 reads CASSFSRSRGGDQPQHF. The covered CDR3 bases are TGTGCCAGCAGTTTTTCGAGATCCCGGGGGGGCGATCAGCCC.

As to this clone: The read stops 3 residues short of the end of the CDR3; the missing end is completed from the germline J gene. The chain recombines TRBV20-1 with TRBJ1-3; TRBD1 agrees at 9 bases. The V and J ends lost 3 bases and 4 bases, in that order; junction bases with no gene match: 1. This CDR3 is 13 amino acids long. The V gene's germline CDR1 is DFQATT and CDR2 SNEGSKA (reference sequence). The sequenced CDR3 bases are TGCAGTGCTAGTGGGACAGGGGGAAACACC. Its translation: CSASGTGGNT. The entire CDR3 sequence reads CSASGTGGNTIYF.

A note on this clone: Read data end 3 residues before the CDR3 end; the end is taken from the germline J gene. The chain uses TRBV9 and TRBJ2-7; 7 bases line up with TRBD1. V lost 4 bases and J lost 3; bases outside the gene matches: 10. CDR3 length: 15 amino acids. In germline, CDR1 is SGDLS, CDR2 YYNGEE. The CDR3 sequence: CASSPHVGDSYEQYF. CDR3 DNA, as far as it was read: TGTGCCAGCAGCCCCCATGTGGGGGACAGCTACGAG.

About this clone itself: The CDR3 extends 3 residues past the end of the read, so its final part is completed from the germline J gene. The chain employs TRBV4-1 and TRBJ2-7, with D possibly TRBD1 on 6 matching bases. CDR3 length equals 14 residues. CDR1 is MGHRA and CDR2 is YSYEKL in the germline V gene. The V gene lost 4 bases and the J gene lost 4 bases, with 14 bases spanning the gap. The sequenced part of the CDR3 DNA is TGCGCCAGCAGCCGAGAGCCAACAGGGTACGAG. This codes for CASSREPTGYE. The entire CDR3 is CASSREPTGYEQYF.

A word on this clone: Germline is not matched at one junction end, which may reflect a read error. From the germline J gene comes the end of the CDR3, since the read stops 3 residues before it. The J gene is TRBJ2-1, the V gene TRBV6-1, with 10 bases aligning to TRBD2. Germline lookup yields CDR1 MNHNS and CDR2 SASEGT. This CDR3 has 16 residues. CDR3 DNA, as far as it was read: TGTGCCAACAGTGAACTTCTAGCGGGAGCATACAATGAG. This sequence encodes CANSELLAGAYNE. The whole CDR3 protein is CANSELLAGAYNEQFF.

As for this clone: The read ends 3 residues shy of where the CDR3 ends; the end is completed using the germline J gene. This sequence joins TRBV19 and TRBJ1-1; D unresolved. This CDR3 spans 15 amino acids. Looked up from germline, CDR1 is LNHDA and CDR2 is SQIVND (reference sequence). The germline V and J ends were trimmed by 2 bases and 3 bases, with 13 bases remaining between them. CDR3: CASSIRGRVDTEAFF. CDR3 DNA, as far as it was read: TGTGCCAGTAGTATACGGGGTCGGGTCGACACTGAA.

About this clone: The sequenced fragment ends 3 residues before the CDR3 boundary, so the rest is inferred from the germline J gene. The V call is TRBV10-3, the J call TRBJ2-1, with TRBD2 matching 10 bases. This CDR3 has 15 residues. The germline V gene encodes CDR1 ENHRY and CDR2 SYGVKD. V trimming: 8 bases; J trimming: 5 bases; junction bases outside the gene matches: 9. This CDR3 is CAIRTTSGDHNEQFF. The sequenced part of the CDR3 DNA is TGTGCCATCCGGACAACTAGCGGGGACCACAATGAG.

A remark on this clone: The read terminates 3 residues ahead of where the CDR3 ends, so the germline J gene completes it. The chain employs TRBV7-9 and TRBJ1-4; D is perhaps TRBD1 (5 bases). Germline values: CDR1 SEHNR, CDR2 FQNEAQ (reference sequence). CDR3 length: 14 amino acids. The CDR3 reads CASSLAGPGLALFF. The part of the CDR3 DNA that was read is TGTGCCAGCAGCTTAGCGGGCCCGGGACTAGCA.

About this clone: The CDR3 end falls 3 residues outside the read, so it is completed with the germline J gene. The chain combines TRBV15 with TRBJ2-7, with TRBD2 identical over 7 bases. CDR1 is LNHNV, CDR2 YYDKDF, per germline (reference sequence). J lost 6 bases, V lost 3 bases, and 11 bases had no gene match. The CDR3 covers 15 residues. CDR3 sequence reads: CATSSVRDYPLEQYF. CDR3 bases read: TGTGCCACCAGCAGCGTCCGGGACTATCCCCTCGAG.

To note about this clone: The read ends 3 residues before the CDR3 terminus; that terminus is restored from the germline J gene. J is TRBJ2-7 and V is TRBV20-1, with a weak D call TRBD2 (7 bases). CDR1 and CDR2 (germline): DFQATT, SNEGSKA (reference sequence). Trimming stripped 6 bases from V and 6 bases from J, with 21 bases between. This CDR3 is built from 14 residues. CDR3 sequence reads: CSAKPGGGSTEQYF. The sequenced part of the CDR3 DNA is TGCAGTGCGAAACCGGGGGGCGGGAGCACCGAG.

Regarding this clone: The sequence runs out 3 residues before the end of the CDR3; the remainder is reconstructed from the germline J gene. V gene TRBV5-4 combines with J gene TRBJ2-1; no reliable D call. From germline, CDR1 is SGHNT and CDR2 YYREEE (reference sequence). Trimming took off 2 bases at V and 3 bases at J, with 12 bases between the two ends. CDR3 length: 15 residues. CDR3: CASSLGQEFYNEQFF. The DNA read from the CDR3 is TGTGCCAGCAGCTTAGGGCAGGAGTTCTACAATGAG. Variable domain in full (rest from reference TRBV5-4 and TRBJ2-1): ETGVTQSPTHLIKTRGQQVTLRCSSQSGHNTVSWYQQALGQGPQFIFQYYREEENGRGNFPPRFSGLQFPNYSSELNVNALELDDSALYLCASSLGQEFYNEQFFGPGTRLTVL.

CDR3 DNA (partial): TGTGCCTGGAGTGTACGAGGTACAGATACG. Its translation is CAWSVRGTDT. The CDR3 as a whole reads CAWSVRGTDTQYF. The chain carries TRBV30 and TRBJ2-3; D is uncertain. The read falls 3 residues short of the CDR3 end, and the missing part is taken from the germline J gene. This CDR3 is built from 13 residues. V shed 0 bases and J shed 3 bases, with 7 bases lying between them. CDR1 and CDR2 from the germline V gene are GTSNPN and SVGIG (reference sequence).

Details on this clone: The read comes to an end 3 residues before the CDR3 does, leaving the germline J gene to fill in the end. The chain combines TRBV19 with TRBJ2-3; no firm D call. The CDR3 consists of 15 residues. Per germline, CDR1 LNHDA and CDR2 SQIVND (reference sequence). V lost 6 bases to trimming and J lost 0 bases, with 13 bases between them. The CDR3 here is CASSRARASTDTQYF. The CDR3 bases that were read are TGTGCCAGTAGCCGAGCACGAGCTAGCACAGATACG. Supplemented by reference TRBV19 and TRBJ2-3, the full variable domain reads DGGITQSPKYLFRKEGQNVTLSCEQNLNHDAMYWYRQDPGQGLRLIYYSQIVNDFQKGDIAEGYSVSREKKESFPLTVTSAQKNPTAFYLCASSRARASTDTQYFGPGTRLTVL.

Concerning this clone itself: Read data end 3 residues before the CDR3 end; the end is taken from the germline J gene. The J gene is TRBJ1-1, the V gene TRBV19; D is possibly TRBD1 (5 bases). CDR1 and CDR2 from the germline V gene are LNHDA and SQIVND (reference sequence). Trimming cost V 5 bases and J 1 base, with 17 bases left between them. The CDR3 has 16 amino acids. The CDR3 DNA, read in part, is TGTGCCAGTAGTTTACAAGGGGCGAGGAAGAACACTGAA. Its translation: CASSLQGARKNTE. The complete CDR3 protein is CASSLQGARKNTEAFF.

With respect to this clone: The read stops 3 residues short of the end of the CDR3; the missing end is completed from the germline J gene. The rearrangement links TRBV7-9 to TRBJ2-7; 7 positions agree with TRBD1. Germline V gene sequence: CDR1 SEHNR, CDR2 FQNEAQ (reference sequence). With V trimmed by 5 bases and J by 2 bases, 9 bases remained unmatched. The CDR3 loop spans 15 amino acids. The CDR3 sequence: CASSEQTGFAYEQYF. The sequenced part of the CDR3 DNA is TGTGCCAGCAGCGAACAGACAGGGTTTGCCTACGAG.

Regarding this clone: The read finishes 3 residues shy of the CDR3 end, and the germline J gene is used to complete it. V is TRBV7-3 and J is TRBJ2-1, with TRBD1 matching 7 bases. CDR3 length equals 13 residues. CDR1 is SGHTA and CDR2 is FQGTGA in the germline V gene. J lost 5 bases, V lost 6 bases, and 4 bases had no gene match. This CDR3 is CASSSDRDNEQFF. CDR3 DNA, as far as it was read: TGTGCCAGCAGTTCCGACAGGGACAATGAG.

A note on this clone: The sequenced fragment ends 3 residues before the CDR3 boundary, so the rest is inferred from the germline J gene. This chain joins TRBV6-2 or TRBV6-3 and TRBJ2-7; TRBD1 agrees at 7 bases. Germline values: CDR1 MNHEY, CDR2 SVGEGT. The CDR3 sequence is 15 residues long. The ends lost 4 bases at V and 0 bases at J; junction bases unmatched: 6. This CDR3 is CASSWKGAASYEQYF. CDR3 DNA, as far as it was read: TGTGCCAGCAGTTGGAAGGGGGCTGCCTCCTACGAG.

To note about this clone: The CDR3 end is not reached by the read, which stops 3 residues before it; the germline J gene fills it in. J is TRBJ1-3 and V is TRBV5-1; D possibly corresponds to TRBD1 (5 bases). This CDR3 is built from 14 residues. The V gene lost 0 bases and the J gene lost 2 bases, with 6 bases spanning the gap. CDR1 and CDR2 (germline): SGHRS, YFSETQ. The CDR3 DNA, read in part, is TGCGCCAGCAGCTTGGTGGGGCCTGGAAACACC. Protein product: CASSLVGPGNT. The full CDR3 is CASSLVGPGNTIYF.

CDR3 DNA (partial): TGTGCCAGCAGCCAAAGCGGGAGTTTCGCAGATACG. This encodes CASSQSGSFADT. In full, the CDR3 is CASSQSGSFADTQYF. The chain uses TRBV7-2 and TRBJ2-3; 8 bases agree with TRBD2. The CDR3 end lies 3 residues beyond the end of the read and is filled in from the germline J gene. The CDR3 is 15 residues long. Per germline, CDR1 SGHTA and CDR2 FQGNSA. V shed 5 bases and J 4 bases; nucleotides not matched to a gene: 8.